This is a list of T cell receptor beta chains from one sample in a study of T cells after yellow fever vaccination. TCRdb redid the calling of the 5' RACE reads with MiXCR, one entry per CDR3 protein. The sample holds over 250,000 distinct CDR3 sequences, roughly 3.9% seen once. This sample comprised PBMCs, obtained 5 days after the yellow fever booster vaccination. These receptors originate from a man between 18 and 35 years old who received the YFV17D yellow fever vaccine. Each CDR3 is given with its conserved first and last residue. The D gene is left open where the match is weak. Clone size is not always given. Where it is, it says once, few, many or a class for expanded clones.

v_gene	d_gene	j_gene	abundance	CDR3aa	CDR3nt
TRBV28	NA	TRBJ2-3	few	CASNSLGVFRADTQYF	TGTGCCAGCAACTCCTTGGGGGTTTTTAGGGCAGATACGCAGTATTTT
TRBV20-1	NA	TRBJ2-7	many	CSARDFRLSYEQYF	TGCAGTGCTAGAGATTTTAGACTTTCCTACGAGCAGTACTTC
TRBV5-1	NA	TRBJ2-7	NA	CASSRGPSFNEQYF	TGCGCCAGCAGCCGAGGGCCCTCCTTCAACGAGCAGTACTTC
TRBV4-1	TRBD2	TRBJ2-3	NA	CASSQGGYLTSTDTQYF	TGCGCCAGCAGCCAGGGGGGGTACCTGACTAGCACAGATACGCAGTATTTT
TRBV6-5	NA	TRBJ1-6	NA	CASGVQDFSPLHF	TGTGCCAGCGGCGTACAGGATTTTTCACCCCTCCACTTT
TRBV11-2	NA	TRBJ2-3	many	CASSQGFTDTQYF	TGTGCCAGCAGCCAGGGTTTCACAGATACGCAGTATTTT
TRBV5-1	NA	TRBJ2-3	few	CASSLATGTDTQYF	TGCGCCAGCAGCTTGGCCACAGGGACAGATACGCAGTATTTT
TRBV5-6	NA	TRBJ1-2	NA	CASSLGSTYGYTF	TGTGCCAGCAGCTTGGGGTCAACCTATGGCTACACCTTC
TRBV5-1	NA	TRBJ1-3	many	CASSLAPQGTPGNTIYF	TGCGCCAGCAGCTTGGCCCCACAGGGTACCCCTGGAAACACCATATATTTT
TRBV7-9	TRBD2	TRBJ2-6	NA	CASSLFPRWRGVSSGANVLTF	TGTGCCAGCAGCCTCTTCCCTCGTTGGCGGGGGGTTAGCTCTGGGGCCAACGTCCTGACTTTC
TRBV7-2	NA	TRBJ2-3	many	CASSPHYATDTQYF	TGTGCCAGCAGCCCGCACTATGCCACAGATACGCAGTATTTT
TRBV5-1	NA	TRBJ2-5	few	CASSYAGPQETQYF	TGCGCCAGCAGCTACGCAGGTCCGCAAGAGACCCAGTACTTC
TRBV5-1	NA	TRBJ2-2	few	CASSSPGRWGTGELFF	TGCGCCAGCAGCTCCCCCGGGAGATGGGGCACCGGGGAGCTGTTTTTT
TRBV19	NA	TRBJ2-2	NA	CASSTYTGELFF	TGTGCCAGTAGTACGTACACCGGGGAGCTGTTTTTT
TRBV5-6	TRBD1	TRBJ1-1	NA	CASSLPTRSGQRAFF	TGTGCCAGCAGCTTGCCTACCAGGTCGGGACAGAGGGCTTTCTTT
TRBV6-6	NA	TRBJ2-3	few	CASSYSERGTSTDTQYF	TGTGCCAGCAGTTACTCGGAACGCGGGACTAGCACAGATACGCAGTATTTT
TRBV15	TRBD1	TRBJ2-3	many	CATLKGGQPTDTQYF	TGTGCCACCCTAAAAGGGGGCCAACCCACAGATACGCAGTATTTT
TRBV5-6	TRBD2	TRBJ2-7	NA	CASSHSGAIYEQYF	TGTGCCAGCAGCCATAGCGGGGCGATTTACGAGCAGTACTTC
TRBV6-2/TRBV6-3	TRBD2	TRBJ2-1	few	CASSYWGGSSYNEQFF	TGTGCCAGCAGTTATTGGGGAGGGAGCTCTTACAATGAGCAGTTCTTC
TRBV20-1	TRBD1	TRBJ1-2	NA	CSASPGQGTYGYTF	TGCAGTGCTAGCCCGGGACAGGGGACGTATGGCTACACCTTC
TRBV29-1	NA	TRBJ1-1	NA	CSVGSGTEAFF	TGCAGCGTTGGCTCTGGGACTGAAGCTTTCTTT
TRBV18	NA	TRBJ1-5	many	CASSPDKGGISNQPQHF	TGTGCCAGCTCACCAGATAAGGGGGGAATCAGCAATCAGCCCCAGCATTTT
TRBV25-1	TRBD1	TRBJ1-2	NA	CASSGPWTGGNYGYTF	TGTGCCAGCAGTGGACCATGGACAGGGGGGAACTATGGCTACACCTTC
TRBV12-3/TRBV12-4	NA	TRBJ2-2	many	CASTRQQYGELFF	TGTGCCAGCACTCGACAGCAGTACGGGGAGCTGTTTTTT
TRBV28	NA	TRBJ1-5	NA	CASSLRTVSNQPQHF	TGTGCCAGCAGTTTGCGGACAGTTAGCAATCAGCCCCAGCATTTT
TRBV7-3	NA	TRBJ2-5	NA	CASSLNPGGPGETQYF	TGTGCCAGCAGCTTAAATCCCGGGGGGCCGGGAGAGACCCAGTACTTC
TRBV2	TRBD2	TRBJ2-5	few	CASSSPAGGGQETQYF	TGTGCCAGCAGTTCCCCGGCGGGGGGGGGCCAAGAGACCCAGTACTTC
TRBV7-2	NA	TRBJ2-5	few	CASSLYRVVGETQYF	TGTGCCAGCAGCTTATACAGGGTCGTGGGGGAGACCCAGTACTTC